The next 11 T cell receptor beta chains were all read from a single sample in a study of T cell changes during pregnancy in multiple sclerosis. This table comes from immunoSEQ multiplex PCR, and its TCRdb copy is limited to in-frame clones, with some not included. The sample records about 50,000 clones, around 90% being singletons. Sequencing used CD4+ T cells from peripheral blood mononuclear cells, obtained before pregnancy. Every receptor here comes from a female donor with multiple sclerosis, enrolled in a pregnancy study.

Of note for this clone: One end of the junction is discordant with germline, which a read error may explain. The chain carries TRBV28 and TRBJ1-2; D is possibly TRBD1 (5 bases). Germline V gene lookup returns CDR1 MDHEN and CDR2 SYDVKM. The CDR3 loop spans 13 amino acids. CDR3 sequence: CASREGGTAPLFF. CDR3 DNA: TGTGCCAGCAGAGAAGGAGGGACCGCTCCCCTTTTCTTC.

This clone has only one observation. This chain links TRBV29-1 with TRBJ2-2; no reliable D call. Germline CDR1 reads SQVTM; CDR2 reads ANQGSEA. V lost 5 bases to trimming and J lost 5 bases, with 3 bases between them. The CDR3 extends over 10 amino acids. The CDR3 sequence is CSVSTGELFF. For the CDR3, the DNA is TGCAGCGTTTCGACCGGGGAGCTGTTTTTT.

This sequence joins TRBV5-6 and TRBJ2-3; 9 nucleotides align to TRBD1. The germline V gene has CDR1 SGHDT and CDR2 YYEEEE. With 0 bases clipped from V and 1 base from J, the junction kept 3 bases outside the gene matches. This CDR3 region has 16 residues. CDR3 nucleotides: TGTGCCAGCAGCTTGGTAGGGGACAGGGGCACAGATACGCAGTATTTT. Its translation: CASSLVGDRGTDTQYF.

The chain combines TRBV11-2 with TRBJ2-7; TRBD1 is a possible D gene (5 bases). This CDR3 comprises 15 residues. V lost 2 bases and J 3 bases, leaving 14 bases between the germline ends. Germline values: CDR1 SGHAT, CDR2 FQNNGV. The CDR3: CASSLSGASVYEQYF. The CDR3 region has the DNA TGTGCCAGCAGCTTAAGTGGGGCCTCCGTCTACGAGCAGTACTTC.

V usage is TRBV6-1 and J usage is TRBJ2-2; D remains ambiguous. Per germline, CDR1 MNHNS and CDR2 SASEGT. V lost 2 bases to trimming and J lost 0 bases, with 7 bases between them. There are 15 residues in the CDR3. The CDR3 protein is CASSEILANTGELFF. Here the CDR3 DNA reads TGTGCCAGCAGTGAAATACTCGCGAACACCGGGGAGCTGTTTTTT.

The rearrangement joins TRBV25-1 to TRBJ2-2; tentatively, D is TRBD1 (6 bases). With 4 bases removed from V and 4 bases from J, the gap between germline ends came to 13 bases. Germline V lookup: CDR1 MGHDK, CDR2 SYGVNS. This CDR3 region has 15 residues. The CDR3 here is CASSAHNRATGELFF. The CDR3, as DNA: TGTGCCAGCAGTGCCCATAACAGGGCCACCGGGGAGCTGTTTTTT.

The chain uses TRBV6-5 and TRBJ1-2; 7 nucleotides match TRBD1. J gave up 2 bases and V 2 bases, and 5 bases lay outside the gene matches. Looked up from germline, CDR1 is MNHEY and CDR2 is SVGAGI. This CDR3 has 15 amino acids. In DNA form, the CDR3 reads TGTGCCAGCAGTTACGGGGGACAGCACAACTATGGCTACACCTTC. It encodes CASSYGGQHNYGYTF.

The chain links TRBV9 to TRBJ2-1; D ambiguous. The CDR3 spans 14 residues. Germline V gene data show CDR1 as SGDLS and CDR2 as YYNGEE. Trimming removed 4 bases from V and 9 bases from J, with 17 bases in between. The CDR3 nucleotides are TGTGCCAGCAGCCTGCGGCTAGACGACGGTGAGCAGTTCTTC. Amino acid sequence: CASSLRLDDGEQFF.

This clone was found once. The genes are TRBV28 and TRBJ2-2; TRBD2 is a possible D gene (5 bases). The V and J ends lost 3 bases and 7 bases respectively, with 12 bases between them. Looked up from germline, CDR1 is MDHEN and CDR2 is SYDVKM. The CDR3 sequence is 14 residues long. This CDR3 reads CASSFRGLDGELFF. For the CDR3, the DNA is TGTGCCAGCAGTTTCCGGGGTCTGGACGGGGAGCTGTTTTTT.

The chain links TRBV7-9 to TRBJ1-5, with D maybe TRBD1 (6 bases). Germline V gene data show CDR1 as SEHNR and CDR2 as FQNEAQ (reference sequence). Trimming took off 1 base at V and 5 bases at J, with 15 bases between the two ends. This CDR3 spans 16 amino acids. The CDR3 loop reads CASSLDAGAWDQPQHF. CDR3 nucleotides: TGTGCCAGCAGCTTAGATGCGGGGGCTTGGGATCAGCCCCAGCATTTT.

The chain recombines TRBV5-4 with TRBJ2-1, with 7 positions matching TRBD1. This CDR3 has 12 residues. V lost 7 bases and J lost 10; bases outside the gene matches: 8. Per germline, CDR1 SGHNT and CDR2 YYREEE (reference sequence). CDR3 DNA: TGTGCCAGCGATAGACCGGGACAGGAGCAGTTCTTC. Translated: CASDRPGQEQFF.